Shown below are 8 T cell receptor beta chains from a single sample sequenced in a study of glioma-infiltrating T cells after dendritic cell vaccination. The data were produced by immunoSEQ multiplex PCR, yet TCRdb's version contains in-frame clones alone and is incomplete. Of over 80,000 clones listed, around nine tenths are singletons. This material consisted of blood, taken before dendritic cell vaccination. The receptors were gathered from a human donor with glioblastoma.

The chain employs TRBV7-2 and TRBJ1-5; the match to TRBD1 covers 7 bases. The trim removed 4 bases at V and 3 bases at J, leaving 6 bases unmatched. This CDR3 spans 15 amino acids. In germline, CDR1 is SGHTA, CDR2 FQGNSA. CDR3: CASSWDSTTNQPQHF. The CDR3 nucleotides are TGTGCCAGCAGCTGGGACAGTACAACCAATCAGCCCCAGCATTTT.

CDR3 protein: CASNRDGELFF. DNA for the CDR3: TGTGCCAGTAACCGGGACGGGGAGCTGTTTTTT. The V and J genes are TRBV19 and TRBJ2-2; a weak D match, TRBD2 (5 bases). In germline, CDR1 is LNHDA, CDR2 SQIVND (reference sequence). Trimming pared 7 bases from V and 7 bases from J, leaving 7 bases between. This CDR3 has 11 amino acids.

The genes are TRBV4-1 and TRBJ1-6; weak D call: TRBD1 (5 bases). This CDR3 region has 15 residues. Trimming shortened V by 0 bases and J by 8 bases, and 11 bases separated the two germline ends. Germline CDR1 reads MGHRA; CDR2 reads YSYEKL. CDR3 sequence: CASSQEVSTDSPLHF. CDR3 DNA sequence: TGCGCCAGCAGCCAAGAAGTTTCGACAGATTCACCCCTCCACTTT.

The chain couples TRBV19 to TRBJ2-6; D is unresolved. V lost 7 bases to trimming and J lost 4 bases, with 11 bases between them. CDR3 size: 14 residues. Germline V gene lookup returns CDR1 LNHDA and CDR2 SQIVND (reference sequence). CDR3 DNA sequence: TGTGCCAGTACCACTAATGAGGGGGCCAACGTCCTGACTTTC. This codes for CASTTNEGANVLTF.

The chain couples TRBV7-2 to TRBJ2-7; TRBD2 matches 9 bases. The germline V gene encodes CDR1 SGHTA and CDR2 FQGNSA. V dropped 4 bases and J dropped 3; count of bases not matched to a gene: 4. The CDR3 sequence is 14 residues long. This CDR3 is CASSSRRGGYEQYF. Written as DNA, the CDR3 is TGTGCCAGCAGCTCTCGGCGGGGGGGCTACGAGCAGTACTTC.

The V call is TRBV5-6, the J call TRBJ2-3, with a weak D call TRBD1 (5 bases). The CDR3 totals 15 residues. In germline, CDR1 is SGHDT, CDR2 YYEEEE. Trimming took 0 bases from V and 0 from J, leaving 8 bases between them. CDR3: CASSLDRRSTDTQYF. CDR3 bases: TGTGCCAGCAGCTTGGACAGGCGAAGCACAGATACGCAGTATTTT.

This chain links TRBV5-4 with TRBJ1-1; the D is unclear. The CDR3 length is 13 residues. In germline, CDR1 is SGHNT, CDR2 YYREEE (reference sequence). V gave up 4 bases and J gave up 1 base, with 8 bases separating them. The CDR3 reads CASSLTGNTEAFF. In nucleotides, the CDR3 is TGTGCCAGCAGCCTGACGGGGAACACTGAAGCTTTCTTT.

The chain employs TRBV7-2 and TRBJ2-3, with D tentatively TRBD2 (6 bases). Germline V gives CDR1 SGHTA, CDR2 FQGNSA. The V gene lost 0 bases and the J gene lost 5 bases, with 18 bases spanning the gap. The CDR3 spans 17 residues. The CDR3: CASSLARTGVGKDTQYF. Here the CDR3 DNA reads TGTGCCAGCAGCTTAGCGAGAACGGGAGTCGGTAAAGATACGCAGTATTTT.